Reported below is one T cell receptor beta chain. Its specificity is unknown. Libraries were prepared by immunoSEQ multiplex PCR; TCRdb keeps only in-frame clonotypes and omits some of them. This sample has some 65,000 clones, with approximately 91% found just once. The CDR3 length is 15 residues. Trimming shortened V by 3 bases and J by 0 bases, and 11 bases separated the two germline ends. The germline V gene encodes CDR1 MDHEN and CDR2 SYDVKM. The sample belongs to a study of stem cell transplantation in POMP-related autoinflammatory disease. Study-wide context: Impaired MHC class I-dependent CD8+ differentiation was hypothesized from defective thymoproteasomes. Pre-transplant patients had naive-skewed CD4+ T cells and few CD8+ T cells. The study, taken as a whole, reports: In patients with PRAID, every analyzed T-cell subset tended to show lower diversity and higher clonality.

This rearrangement joins TRBV28 to TRBJ2-5, with no clear D. The sequence derives from a human patient with POMP-related autoinflammation and immune dysregulation (PRAID). Part of the T cell pool may stem from the graft donor. This specimen consisted of CD4+ T cells from PBMCs, obtained after stem cell transplantation. The CDR3 is CASSFRPMYQETQYF. The CDR3 nucleotides are TGTGCCAGCAGTTTTCGGCCCATGTACCAAGAGACCCAGTACTTC.